One and the same sample provided the 26 T cell receptor beta chains below, sequenced in a study of T cells after yellow fever vaccination. MiXCR was run by TCRdb on the 5' RACE reads, yielding one entry per CDR3 protein. The table lists tens of thousands of distinct CDR3 sequences, 7.3% of them singletons. The sequenced sample was CD8+ T cells sorted from PBMCs, obtained 10 days after the first yellow fever vaccination. All receptors derive from a man aged 18 to 30 who received the YFV17D yellow fever vaccine.

Ten or more counts support this clonotype. V is TRBV6-1 and J is TRBJ1-5; no firm D call. Germline V gives CDR1 MNHNS, CDR2 SASEGT. Trimming cost V 6 bases and J 0 bases, with 15 bases left between them. This CDR3 is built from 16 residues. The CDR3 region has the DNA TGTGCCAGCAGCCCATCGATTGGGTATAGCAATCAGCCCCAGCATTTT. It codes for CASSPSIGYSNQPQHF.

The V call is TRBV29-1, the J call TRBJ2-2; D remains unclear. This CDR3 has 10 residues. V was pared by 7 bases and J by 6 bases, with 6 bases between. Per the germline V gene, CDR1 is SQVTM and CDR2 is ANQGSEA. CDR3 bases: TGCAGCGCTGGGGCCGGGGAGCTGTTTTTT. It translates to CSAGAGELFF.

The J gene is TRBJ2-5, the V gene TRBV7-9, with D unresolved. V was cut by 3 bases and J by 1 base, with 9 bases left in between. The CDR3 length is 14 residues. Germline V gene data show CDR1 as SEHNR and CDR2 as FQNEAQ (reference sequence). CDR3 nucleotide sequence: TGTGCCAGCAGCTTTGCCCGGCCCCAAGAGACCCAGTACTTC. Translating gives CASSFARPQETQYF.

The gene calls are TRBV6-5 and TRBJ2-7; 10 positions match TRBD1. Germline V CDR1 and CDR2: MNHEY, SVGAGI. This CDR3 has 12 residues. V lost 8 bases to trimming and J lost 6 bases; unmatched junction nucleotides: 4. CDR3 nucleotide sequence: TGTGCCAGCTCACGGGACAGGGGCGAGCAGTACTTC. Its translation: CASSRDRGEQYF.

The J gene is TRBJ2-2, the V gene TRBV11-1; D possibly uses TRBD1 or TRBD2 (5 bases each). The CDR3 length is 18 residues. Germline V lookup: CDR1 SGHAT, CDR2 FQDESV (reference sequence). V was pared by 2 bases and J by 0 bases, with 16 bases between. CDR3 sequence (DNA): TGTGCCAGCAGCTTACTATTTTCGGGACGCACGAACACCGGGGAGCTGTTTTTT. Protein product: CASSLLFSGRTNTGELFF.

This clonotype was seen repeatedly, ten times or more. V and J are TRBV6-5 and TRBJ2-3, with 10 nucleotides matching TRBD1. The CDR3 runs 16 residues. The germline gives CDR1 MNHEY, CDR2 SVGAGI. Trimming removed 2 bases from V and 6 bases from J; junction bases left unmatched: 8. CDR3 amino acids: CASSYPDRGARDTQYF. The CDR3 nucleotides are TGTGCCAGCAGTTACCCGGACAGGGGGGCCCGGGATACGCAGTATTTT.

This clonotype was found many times. The chain couples TRBV10-3 to TRBJ1-1; the D gene is possibly TRBD1 (6 bases). The length of the CDR3 is 14 residues. Germline V lookup: CDR1 ENHRY, CDR2 SYGVKD. Between the trimmed V and J ends, which lost 4 bases and 3 bases, there was a span of 12 bases. The CDR3 is CAISAEGGHTEAFF. The DNA for the CDR3 is TGTGCCATCAGTGCCGAGGGGGGTCACACTGAAGCTTTCTTT.

The gene calls are TRBV6-2 or TRBV6-3 and TRBJ1-1; 7 bases match TRBD1. The CDR3 length is 14 residues. From germline, CDR1 is MNHEY and CDR2 SVGEGT. With 4 bases clipped from V and 3 bases from J, the junction kept 5 bases outside the gene matches. In DNA, the CDR3 is TGTGCCAGCAGTTTGACAGGGACGGACACTGAAGCTTTCTTT. It translates to CASSLTGTDTEAFF.

This clonotype turned up a few times. The J gene is TRBJ2-1, the V gene TRBV7-3; 10 nucleotides align to TRBD1. Germline CDR1 reads SGHTA; CDR2 reads FQGTGA. V was pared by 5 bases and J by 10 bases, with 17 bases of the junction left unmatched. This CDR3 has 17 residues. CDR3 bases: TGTGCCAGCAGCCTAGGGGGACAGGGGTATATTCATCACGAGCAGTTCTTC. This translates into CASSLGGQGYIHHEQFF. Together with reference TRBV7-3 and TRBJ2-1, the CDR3 gives the full variable domain: GAGVSQTPSNKVTEKGKYVELRCDPISGHTALYWYRQSLGQGPEFLIYFQGTGAADDSGLPNDRFFAVRPEGSVSTLKIQRTERGDSAVYLCASSLGGQGYIHHEQFFGPGTRLTVL.

This clonotype occurred a few times. The chain recombines TRBV5-1 with TRBJ2-1; TRBD2 matches 8 bases. The V and J ends lost 0 bases and 4 bases, in that order; junction bases with no gene match: 3. In germline, CDR1 is SGHRS, CDR2 YFSETQ. The CDR3 covers 15 residues. Here the CDR3 reads CASSLAAGGYNEQFF. In DNA, the CDR3 is TGCGCCAGCAGCTTGGCGGCGGGGGGATACAATGAGCAGTTCTTC.

This clonotype was observed many times. The chain couples TRBV5-1 to TRBJ2-7, with a possible D match to TRBD1 (6 bases). Germline V lookup: CDR1 SGHRS, CDR2 YFSETQ. V was cut by 4 bases and J by 5 bases, with 19 bases left in between. The CDR3 has 15 residues. The CDR3 sequence: CASSVDPRGLNEQYF. In DNA form, the CDR3 reads TGCGCCAGCAGCGTAGACCCGAGGGGGTTGAACGAGCAGTACTTC. The full variable domain, rest sourced from reference TRBV5-1 and TRBJ2-7, is KAGVTQTPRYLIKTRGQQVTLSCSPISGHRSVSWYQQTPGQGLQFLFEYFSETQRNKGNFPGRFSGRQFSNSRSEMNVSTLELGDSALYLCASSVDPRGLNEQYFGPGTRLTVT.

The genes are TRBV14 and TRBJ2-1; 11 nucleotides align to TRBD2. Germline V gene sequence: CDR1 SGHDN, CDR2 FVKESK. V trimming: 3 bases; J trimming: 4 bases; junction bases outside the gene matches: 5. The CDR3 length is 16 residues. CDR3 amino acids: CASSQLTSGGYNEQFF. CDR3 DNA sequence: TGTGCCAGCAGCCAGCTTACTAGCGGGGGTTACAATGAGCAGTTCTTC. The full variable domain, rest sourced from reference TRBV14 and TRBJ2-1, is EAGVTQFPSHSVIEKGQTVTLRCDPISGHDNLYWYRRVMGKEIKFLLHFVKESKQDESGMPNNRFLAERTGGTYSTLKVQPAELEDSGVYFCASSQLTSGGYNEQFFGPGTRLTVL.

This clonotype was seen repeatedly, ten times or more. The chain joins TRBV6-2 or TRBV6-3 to TRBJ2-5; no definite D call. Germline loops: CDR1 MNHEY, CDR2 SVGEGT. The CDR3 runs to 14 residues. V lost 0 bases and J 3 bases, leaving 8 bases between the germline ends. The DNA of the CDR3 is TGTGCCAGCAGTTACTCGAGGATCGAAGAGACCCAGTACTTC. Translating gives CASSYSRIEETQYF.

About this clonotype: Given a much more abundant clone one base away, this may be a read error. The chain joins TRBV6-1 to TRBJ2-5, with 9 bases aligning to TRBD1. V lost 4 bases, J lost 4 bases, and 4 bases stayed unmatched. CDR1 and CDR2 from the germline V gene are MNHNS and SASEGT. The length of the CDR3 is 14 residues. This chain's CDR3 is CASSGTGALETQYF. The CDR3, as DNA: TGTGCCAGCAGTGGGACAGGGGCGTTAGAGACCCAGTACTTC.

This clonotype appeared many times. V and J are TRBV12-3 or TRBV12-4 and TRBJ1-2; 9 bases are a match to TRBD1. This CDR3 has 14 amino acids. V lost 6 bases and J lost 8; bases outside the gene matches: 10. This CDR3 is CASSFTGGPKGYTF. The CDR3 bases are TGTGCCAGCAGCTTCACAGGGGGCCCCAAAGGCTACACCTTC.

In its sample, this clonotype was seen many times. The chain has TRBV4-3 and TRBJ1-1; D is uncertain. Trimming removed 1 base from V and 6 bases from J, with 12 bases in between. Germline CDR1 and CDR2: LGHNA and YSLEER. The CDR3 sequence is 14 residues long. The CDR3 DNA sequence: TGCGCCAGCAGCCAAGTGGCCCGGGTCCCTGAAGCTTTCTTT. Amino acids: CASSQVARVPEAFF.

The chain carries TRBV5-4 and TRBJ2-1; 10 nucleotides match TRBD2. There are 17 residues in the CDR3. V lost 4 bases, J lost 1 base, and 8 bases stayed unmatched. CDR1 SGHNT and CDR2 YYREEE come from the germline V gene (reference sequence). The CDR3 loop is CASSISSGGLSYNEQFF. CDR3 bases: TGTGCCAGCAGCATCTCTAGCGGGGGCCTATCCTACAATGAGCAGTTCTTC.

This clonotype occurred many times. The J gene is TRBJ2-7, the V gene TRBV7-9; D is perhaps TRBD1 (6 bases). The CDR3 loop spans 13 amino acids. Germline V gene lookup returns CDR1 SEHNR and CDR2 FQNEAQ (reference sequence). Trimming removed 5 bases at V and 6 bases at J, with 14 bases between. The DNA for the CDR3 is TGTGCCAGCAGCAGCCGCACAGGGCCCGAGCAGTACTTC. Its translation: CASSSRTGPEQYF. The whole variable domain, filled in from reference TRBV7-9 and TRBJ2-7, reads DTGVSQNPRHKITKRGQNVTFRCDPISEHNRLYWYRQTLGQGPEFLTYFQNEAQLEKSRLLSDRFSAERPKGSFSTLEIQRTEQGDSAMYLCASSSRTGPEQYFGPGTRLTVT.

In this sample, this clonotype is medium-sized. The chain joins TRBV12-3 or TRBV12-4 to TRBJ2-3; 9 bases are a match to TRBD2. The length of the CDR3 is 15 residues. V lost 3 bases, J lost 6 bases, and 7 bases stayed unmatched. CDR3 sequence (DNA): TGTGCCAGCAGTTTGGGCGGGGGGGTTTCGGATACGCAGTATTTT. Its translation is CASSLGGGVSDTQYF.

This clonotype was detected a few times. The genes are TRBV5-5 and TRBJ2-1; D remains ambiguous. Between the trimmed V and J ends, which lost 0 bases and 5 bases, there was a span of 12 bases. This CDR3 has 15 residues. CDR1 and CDR2 (germline): SGHKS, YYEKEE (reference sequence). The DNA for the CDR3 is TGTGCCAGCAGCTTGGTCCCGATGATGAACAATGAGCAGTTCTTC. Amino acid sequence: CASSLVPMMNNEQFF.

This clonotype was seen a few times. This chain links TRBV9 with TRBJ1-2; no firm D call. Germline-derived CDR1 and CDR2 are SGDLS and YYNGEE. The CDR3 spans 12 residues. The ends were cut back, 4 bases at V and 1 base at J, with 5 bases in the middle. CDR3 region: CASSLNNYGYTF. Written as DNA, the CDR3 is TGTGCCAGCAGCCTAAATAACTATGGCTACACCTTC.

This clonotype was observed at least ten times. V gene TRBV15 combines with J gene TRBJ2-5; D ambiguous. Germline loops: CDR1 LNHNV, CDR2 YYDKDF (reference sequence). CDR3 length: 15 amino acids. Trimming cost V 0 bases and J 5 bases, with 13 bases left between them. CDR3 amino acids: CATSRDRLPRETQYF. DNA of the CDR3: TGTGCCACCAGCAGAGACAGGCTCCCCCGGGAGACCCAGTACTTC.

This clonotype was found once. This may be a read error: a much more frequent sequence differs by one nucleotide. The V gene is TRBV11-2, the J gene TRBJ2-3; tentatively, D is TRBD2 (5 bases). Per germline, CDR1 SGHAT and CDR2 FQNNGV. The CDR3 length is 15 residues. V was pared by 2 bases and J by 5 bases, with 14 bases between. CDR3 region: CASSLRPSRGDTQYF. CDR3 nucleotides: TGTGCCAGCAGCTTACGTCCTAGTCGGGGAGATACGCAGTATTTT.

This clonotype was seen ten or more times. The J gene is TRBJ1-1, the V gene TRBV4-1; 9 bases map to TRBD1. This CDR3 is 15 amino acids long. The trim removed 4 bases at V and 3 bases at J, leaving 6 bases unmatched. Germline V gives CDR1 MGHRA, CDR2 YSYEKL. The CDR3 DNA reads as TGCGCCAGCAGCCTTGGGACAGGGTTGGACACTGAAGCTTTCTTT. This sequence encodes CASSLGTGLDTEAFF.

This clonotype has at least ten counts. The rearrangement joins TRBV5-1 to TRBJ2-2; D gene uncertain. From germline, CDR1 is SGHRS and CDR2 YFSETQ. The V end lost 6 bases, the J end lost 1 base, and 13 bases lay between the germline ends. This CDR3 has 15 residues. The CDR3: CASTSRPRNTGELFF. The CDR3, as DNA: TGCGCCAGCACCTCTCGGCCCCGGAACACCGGGGAGCTGTTTTTT.

The sample holds a few counts of this clonotype. The rearrangement links TRBV12-3 or TRBV12-4 to TRBJ1-3; D not certain. The V gene lost 10 bases and the J gene lost 7 bases, with 23 bases spanning the gap. CDR3 length: 15 residues. CDR3: CATLDQSWTGNTIYF. As DNA, the CDR3 is TGTGCCACTTTGGACCAGAGTTGGACCGGGAACACCATATATTTT.